This T cell receptor beta chain was sequenced for a study of control samples from healthy donors and cancer patients. Sequenced by immunoSEQ multiplex PCR; TCRdb stores in-frame clones only, minus some. The table lists tens of thousands of clones, over 75% of them singletons. This receptor was identified in a man aged 50-59 years in good health. Input material: blood.

Here the CDR3 DNA reads TGTGCCAGCAGTTTAGGTAGGGGTCAGCAGTACTTC. Translated: CASSLGRGQQYF. V gene TRBV27 combines with J gene TRBJ2-7; D may be TRBD1 (5 bases). Between the trimmed V and J ends, which lost 2 bases and 8 bases, there was a span of 10 bases. The CDR3 contains 12 residues. The germline V gene encodes CDR1 MNHEY and CDR2 SMNVEV (reference sequence).